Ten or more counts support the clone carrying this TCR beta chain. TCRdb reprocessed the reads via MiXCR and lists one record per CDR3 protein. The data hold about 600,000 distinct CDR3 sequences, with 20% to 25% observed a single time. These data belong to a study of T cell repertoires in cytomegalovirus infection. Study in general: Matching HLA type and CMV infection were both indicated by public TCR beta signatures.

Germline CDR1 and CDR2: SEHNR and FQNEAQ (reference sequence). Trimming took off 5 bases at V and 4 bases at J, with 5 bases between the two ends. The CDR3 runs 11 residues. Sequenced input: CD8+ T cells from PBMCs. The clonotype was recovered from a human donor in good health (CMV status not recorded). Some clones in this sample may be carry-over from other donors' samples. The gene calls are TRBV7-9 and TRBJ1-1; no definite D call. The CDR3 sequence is CASSQGTEAFF. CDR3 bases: TGTGCCAGCAGCCAAGGCACTGAAGCTTTCTTT.